Below, one T cell receptor (beta chain) is given with its context. In germline, CDR1 is MNHEY, CDR2 SVGAGI. CDR3 length equals 13 residues. J lost 6 bases, V lost 6 bases, and 7 bases had no gene match. Method: immunoSEQ multiplex PCR; TCRdb's copy keeps in-frame clones and lacks some. The profile shows over 150,000 clones, 55% to 85% of them singletons. The entry originates in a study of cytotoxic CD8 clonotypes in ibrutinib-treated CLL. For the study at large: After a median roughly 12 months on treatment (6 to 36), response samples were drawn.

The sequence was collected from a human donor with chronic lymphocytic leukemia. The sample here was PBMCs, taken after 24 months of ibrutinib treatment. The chain couples TRBV6-5 to TRBJ1-2; 7 bases are shared with TRBD1. CDR3 nucleotide sequence: TGTGCCAGCAGCTCCGGACAGGTACATGGCTACACCTTC. It is translated as CASSSGQVHGYTF.